At least ten counts were recorded for the clone carrying this T cell receptor (beta chain). The antigen remains undetermined. Germline-derived CDR1 and CDR2 are SGHDT and YYEEEE. There are 16 residues in the CDR3. V was pared by 0 bases and J by 2 bases, with 14 bases between. This record belongs to a study of early T cells in non-severe SARS-CoV-2 infection. Study-wide results and limits: Private and CD4 specificities were missed by VDJdb matching, which favored anti-spike CD8 responses.

TCRdb used MiXCR to reprocess the 5' RACE reads, holding one entry per CDR3 protein. The top ten hold about a tenth of the sample, which has 84,000 or so distinct CDR3 sequences, around 15% seen once. The chain recombines TRBV5-6 with TRBJ1-2; D is perhaps TRBD1 (5 bases). The sequence derives from an adult who was a healthcare worker with PCR-confirmed SARS-CoV-2 infection or an uninfected control (not recorded which). The specimen sequenced was whole blood. DNA for the CDR3: TGTGCCAGCAGCTTGGCCTTGGAGACAGTGAACTATGGCTACACCTTC. This translates into CASSLALETVNYGYTF.